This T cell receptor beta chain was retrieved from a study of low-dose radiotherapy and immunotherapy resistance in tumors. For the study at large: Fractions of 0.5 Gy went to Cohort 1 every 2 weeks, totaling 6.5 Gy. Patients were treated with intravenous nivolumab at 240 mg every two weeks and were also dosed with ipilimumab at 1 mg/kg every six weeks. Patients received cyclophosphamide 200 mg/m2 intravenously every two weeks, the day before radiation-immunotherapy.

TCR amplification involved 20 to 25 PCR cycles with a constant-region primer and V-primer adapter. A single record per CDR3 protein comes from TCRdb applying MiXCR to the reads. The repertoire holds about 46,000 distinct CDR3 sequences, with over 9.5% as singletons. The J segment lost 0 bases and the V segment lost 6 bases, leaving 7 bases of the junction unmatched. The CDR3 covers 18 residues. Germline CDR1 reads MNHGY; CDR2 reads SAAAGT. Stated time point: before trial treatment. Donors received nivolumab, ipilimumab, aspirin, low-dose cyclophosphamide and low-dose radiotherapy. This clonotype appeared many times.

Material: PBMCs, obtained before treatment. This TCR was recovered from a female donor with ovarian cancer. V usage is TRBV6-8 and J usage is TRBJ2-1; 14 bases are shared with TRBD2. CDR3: CASSETSGGASSYNEQFF. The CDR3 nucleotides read TGTGCCAGCAGCGAGACTAGCGGGGGGGCCAGCTCCTACAATGAGCAGTTCTTC.